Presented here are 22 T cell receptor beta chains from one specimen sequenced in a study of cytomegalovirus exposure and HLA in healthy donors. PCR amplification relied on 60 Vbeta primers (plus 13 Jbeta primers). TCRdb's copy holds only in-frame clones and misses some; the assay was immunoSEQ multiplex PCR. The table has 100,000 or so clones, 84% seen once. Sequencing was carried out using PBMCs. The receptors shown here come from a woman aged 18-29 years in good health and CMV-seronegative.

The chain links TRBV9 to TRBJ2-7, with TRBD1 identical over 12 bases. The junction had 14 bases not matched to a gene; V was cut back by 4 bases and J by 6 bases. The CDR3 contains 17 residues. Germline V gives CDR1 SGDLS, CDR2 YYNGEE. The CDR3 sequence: CASSPKLRDRGPREQYF. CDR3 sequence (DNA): TGTGCCAGCAGCCCGAAGCTCCGGGACAGGGGGCCCCGCGAGCAGTACTTC.

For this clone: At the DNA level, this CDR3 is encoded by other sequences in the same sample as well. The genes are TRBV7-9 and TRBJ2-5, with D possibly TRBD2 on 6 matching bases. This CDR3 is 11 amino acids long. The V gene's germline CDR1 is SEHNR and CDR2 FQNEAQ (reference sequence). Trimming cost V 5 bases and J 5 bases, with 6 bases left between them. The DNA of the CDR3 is TGTGCCAGCAGCAGCGGGGAGACCCAGTACTTC. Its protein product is CASSSGETQYF.

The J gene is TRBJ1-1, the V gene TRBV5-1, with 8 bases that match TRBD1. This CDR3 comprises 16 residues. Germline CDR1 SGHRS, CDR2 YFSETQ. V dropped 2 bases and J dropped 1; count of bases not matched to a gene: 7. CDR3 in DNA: TGCGCCAGCAGCTTCTCGACAGGGGCGGGGAACACTGAAGCTTTCTTT. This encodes CASSFSTGAGNTEAFF. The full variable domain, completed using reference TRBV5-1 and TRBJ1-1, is KAGVTQTPRYLIKTRGQQVTLSCSPISGHRSVSWYQQTPGQGLQFLFEYFSETQRNKGNFPGRFSGRQFSNSRSEMNVSTLELGDSALYLCASSFSTGAGNTEAFFGQGTRLTVV.

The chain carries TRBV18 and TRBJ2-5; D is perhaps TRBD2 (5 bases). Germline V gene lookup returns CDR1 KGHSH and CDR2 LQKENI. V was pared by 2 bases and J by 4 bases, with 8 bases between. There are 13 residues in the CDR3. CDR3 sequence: CASSPGRGETQYF. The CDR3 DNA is TGTGCCAGCTCACCAGGTCGGGGAGAGACCCAGTACTTC.

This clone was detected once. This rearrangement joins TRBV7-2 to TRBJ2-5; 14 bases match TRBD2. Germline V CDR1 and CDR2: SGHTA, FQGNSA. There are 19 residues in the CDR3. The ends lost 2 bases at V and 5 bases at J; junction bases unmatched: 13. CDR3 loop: CASSLWPGLAGVGGETQYF. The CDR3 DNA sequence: TGTGCCAGCAGCTTATGGCCGGGACTAGCGGGAGTAGGGGGGGAGACCCAGTACTTC.

Here the CDR3 reads CSASKPPQHF. DNA of the CDR3: TGCAGTGCTAGTAAGCCGCCCCAGCATTTT. The rearrangement joins TRBV20-1 to TRBJ1-5; no clear D. This CDR3 has 10 residues. V lost 3 bases and J lost 9, with 6 bases in between. CDR1 and CDR2 from the germline V gene are DFQATT and SNEGSKA (reference sequence).

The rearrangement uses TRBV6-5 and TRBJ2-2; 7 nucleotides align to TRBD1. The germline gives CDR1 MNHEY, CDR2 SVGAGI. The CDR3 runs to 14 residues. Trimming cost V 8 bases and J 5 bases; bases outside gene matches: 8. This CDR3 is CASLEGARTGELFF. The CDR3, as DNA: TGTGCCAGCCTTGAGGGGGCGAGAACCGGGGAGCTGTTTTTT.

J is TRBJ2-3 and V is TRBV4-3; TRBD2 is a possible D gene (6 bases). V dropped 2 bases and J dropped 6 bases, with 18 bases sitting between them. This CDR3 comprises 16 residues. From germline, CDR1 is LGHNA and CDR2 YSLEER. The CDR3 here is CASSQTAPGSPDTQYF. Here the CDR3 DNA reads TGCGCCAGCAGCCAAACGGCGCCCGGGAGCCCGGATACGCAGTATTTT.

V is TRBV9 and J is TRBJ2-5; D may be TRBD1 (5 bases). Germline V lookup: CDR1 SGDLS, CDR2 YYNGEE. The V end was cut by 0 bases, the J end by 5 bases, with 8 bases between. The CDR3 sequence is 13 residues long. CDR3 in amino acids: CASSVGQRETQYF. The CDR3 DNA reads TGTGCCAGCAGCGTAGGACAGAGGGAGACCCAGTACTTC.

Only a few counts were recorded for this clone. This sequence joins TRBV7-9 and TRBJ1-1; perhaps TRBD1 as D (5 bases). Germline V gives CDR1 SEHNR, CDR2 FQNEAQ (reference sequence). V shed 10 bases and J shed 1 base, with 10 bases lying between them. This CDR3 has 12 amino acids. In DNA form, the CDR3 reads TGTGCCACCGAGACAGCGAACACTGAAGCTTTCTTT. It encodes CATETANTEAFF.

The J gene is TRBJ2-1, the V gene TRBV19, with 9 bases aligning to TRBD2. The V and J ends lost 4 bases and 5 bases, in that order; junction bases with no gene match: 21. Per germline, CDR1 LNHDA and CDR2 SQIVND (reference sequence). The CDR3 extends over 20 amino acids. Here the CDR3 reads CASSTTPGLADLLHNNEQFF. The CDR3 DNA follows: TGTGCCAGTAGTACCACTCCGGGACTAGCCGACCTACTTCATAACAATGAGCAGTTCTTC.

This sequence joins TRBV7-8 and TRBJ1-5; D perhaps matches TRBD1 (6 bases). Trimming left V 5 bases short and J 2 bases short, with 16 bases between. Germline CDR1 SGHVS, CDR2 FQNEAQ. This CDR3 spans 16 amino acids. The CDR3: CASSLERGARNQPQHF. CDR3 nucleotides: TGTGCCAGCAGCCTAGAACGGGGGGCCCGCAATCAGCCCCAGCATTTT. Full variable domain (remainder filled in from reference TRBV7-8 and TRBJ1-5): GAGVSQSPRYKVAKRGQDVALRCDPISGHVSLFWYQQALGQGPEFLTYFQNEAQLDKSGLPSDRFFAERPEGSVSTLKIQRTQQEDSAVYLCASSLERGARNQPQHFGDGTRLSIL.

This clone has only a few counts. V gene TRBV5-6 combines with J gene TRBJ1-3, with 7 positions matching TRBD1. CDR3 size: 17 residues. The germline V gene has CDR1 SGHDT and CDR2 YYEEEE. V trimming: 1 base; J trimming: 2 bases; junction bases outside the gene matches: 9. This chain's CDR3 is CASSLTGEWRTGNTIYF. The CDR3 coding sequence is TGTGCCAGCAGCTTGACAGGGGAATGGAGGACTGGAAACACCATATATTTT.

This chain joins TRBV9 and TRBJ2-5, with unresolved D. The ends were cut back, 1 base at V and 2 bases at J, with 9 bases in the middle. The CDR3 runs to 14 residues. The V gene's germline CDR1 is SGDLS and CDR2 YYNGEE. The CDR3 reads CASSVLGLQETQYF. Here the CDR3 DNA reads TGTGCCAGCAGCGTATTGGGCTTACAAGAGACCCAGTACTTC. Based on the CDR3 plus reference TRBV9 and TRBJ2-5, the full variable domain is DSGVTQTPKHLITATGQRVTLRCSPRSGDLSVYWYQQSLDQGLQFLIQYYNGEERAKGNILERFSAQQFPDLHSELNLSSLELGDSALYFCASSVLGLQETQYFGPGTRLLVL.

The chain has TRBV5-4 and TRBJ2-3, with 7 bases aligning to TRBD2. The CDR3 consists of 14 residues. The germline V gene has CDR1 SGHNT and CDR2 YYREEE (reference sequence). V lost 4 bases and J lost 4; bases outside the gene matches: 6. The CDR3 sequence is CASSNGLVSDTQYF. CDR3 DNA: TGTGCCAGCAGCAACGGACTAGTCTCAGATACGCAGTATTTT.

Here the CDR3 DNA reads TGTGCCAGCAGCCTACAGCAATATGGCTACACCTTC. It yields the protein CASSLQQYGYTF. The chain couples TRBV28 to TRBJ1-2; D not certain. Trimming pared 6 bases from V and 5 bases from J, leaving 10 bases between. This CDR3 has 12 amino acids. Germline values: CDR1 MDHEN, CDR2 SYDVKM.

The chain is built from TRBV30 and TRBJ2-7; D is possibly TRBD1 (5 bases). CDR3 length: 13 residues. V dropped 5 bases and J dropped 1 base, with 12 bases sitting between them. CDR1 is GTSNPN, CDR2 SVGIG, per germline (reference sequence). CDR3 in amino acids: CAWERQTSYEQYF. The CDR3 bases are TGTGCCTGGGAAAGACAGACATCCTACGAGCAGTACTTC.

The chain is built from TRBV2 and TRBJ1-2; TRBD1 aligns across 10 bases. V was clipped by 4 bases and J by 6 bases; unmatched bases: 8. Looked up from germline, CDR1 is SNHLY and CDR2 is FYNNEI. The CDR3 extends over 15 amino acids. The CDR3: CASSVIGGQGNGYTF. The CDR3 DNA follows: TGTGCCAGCAGTGTGATTGGGGGACAGGGGAATGGCTACACCTTC.

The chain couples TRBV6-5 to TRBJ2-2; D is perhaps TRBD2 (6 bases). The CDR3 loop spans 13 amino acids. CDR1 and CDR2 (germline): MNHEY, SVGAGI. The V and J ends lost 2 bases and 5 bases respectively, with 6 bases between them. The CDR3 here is CASSYRGTGELFF. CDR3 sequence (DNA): TGTGCCAGCAGTTACCGGGGGACCGGGGAGCTGTTTTTT.

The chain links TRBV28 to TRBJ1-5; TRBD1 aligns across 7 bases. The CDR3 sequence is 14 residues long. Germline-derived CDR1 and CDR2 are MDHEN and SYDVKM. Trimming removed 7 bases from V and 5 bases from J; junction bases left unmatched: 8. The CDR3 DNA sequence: TGTGCCAGCAAAGGGACAGCAGATTATCAGCCCCAGCATTTT. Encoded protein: CASKGTADYQPQHF.

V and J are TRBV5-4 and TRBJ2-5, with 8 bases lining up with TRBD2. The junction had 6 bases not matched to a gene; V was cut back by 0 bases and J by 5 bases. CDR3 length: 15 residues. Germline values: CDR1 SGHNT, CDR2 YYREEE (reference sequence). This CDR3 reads CASSLGLAGLETQYF. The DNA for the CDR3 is TGTGCCAGCAGCTTGGGATTAGCGGGATTGGAGACCCAGTACTTC.

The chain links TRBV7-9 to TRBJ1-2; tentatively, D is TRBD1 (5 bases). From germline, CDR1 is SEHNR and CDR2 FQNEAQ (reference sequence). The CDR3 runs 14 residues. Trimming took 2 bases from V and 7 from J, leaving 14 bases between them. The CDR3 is CASSLSQAVSGYTF. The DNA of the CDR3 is TGTGCCAGCAGCTTATCACAGGCCGTCTCTGGCTACACCTTC.